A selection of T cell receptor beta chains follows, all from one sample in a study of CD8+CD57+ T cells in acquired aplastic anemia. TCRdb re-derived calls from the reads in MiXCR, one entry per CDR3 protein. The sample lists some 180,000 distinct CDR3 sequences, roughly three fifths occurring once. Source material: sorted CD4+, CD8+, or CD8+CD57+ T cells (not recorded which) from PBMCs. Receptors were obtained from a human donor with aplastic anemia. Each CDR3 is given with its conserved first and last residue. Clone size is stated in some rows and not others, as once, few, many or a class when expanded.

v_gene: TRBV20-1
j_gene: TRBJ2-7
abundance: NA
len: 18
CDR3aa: CSARDLNGGPRPDYEQYF

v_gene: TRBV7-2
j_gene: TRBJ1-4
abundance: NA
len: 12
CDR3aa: CASSSSNEKLFF

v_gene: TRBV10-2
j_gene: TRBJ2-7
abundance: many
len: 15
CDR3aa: CASRYHVRGQYEQYF

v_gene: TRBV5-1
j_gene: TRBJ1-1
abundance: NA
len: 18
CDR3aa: CASSLFGTGGAGNTEAFF

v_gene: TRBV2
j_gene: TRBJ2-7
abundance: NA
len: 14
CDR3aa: CASSFERESYEQYF

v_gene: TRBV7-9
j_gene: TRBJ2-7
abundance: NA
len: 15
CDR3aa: CASSPGGAGPYEQYF

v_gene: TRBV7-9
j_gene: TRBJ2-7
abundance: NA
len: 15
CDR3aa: CASSRGDSGTYEQYF

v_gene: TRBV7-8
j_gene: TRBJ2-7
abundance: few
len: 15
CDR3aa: CASSLAPTETYEQYF

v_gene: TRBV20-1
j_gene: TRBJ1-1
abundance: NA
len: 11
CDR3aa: CSPDLNTEAFF

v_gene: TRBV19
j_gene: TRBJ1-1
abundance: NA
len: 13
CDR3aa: CASREAGDTEAFF

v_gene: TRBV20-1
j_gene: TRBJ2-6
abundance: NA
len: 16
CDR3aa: CSAREGQTSGANVLTF

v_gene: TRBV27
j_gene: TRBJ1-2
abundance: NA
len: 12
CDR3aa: CASRKGNYGYTF

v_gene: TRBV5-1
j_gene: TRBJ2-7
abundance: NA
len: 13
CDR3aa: CASSLQEKYEQYF

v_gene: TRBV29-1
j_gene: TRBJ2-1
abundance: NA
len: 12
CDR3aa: CSVAPDLTEQFF

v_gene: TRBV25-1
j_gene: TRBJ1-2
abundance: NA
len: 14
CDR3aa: CASLSGTGVHGYTF